This TCR beta chain was identified in a study of blood T cell repertoires in COVID-19. Across the whole study: Italy, Spain and the United States were the sources of the convalescent and acute COVID-19 samples. The cDNA or gDNA used as material had been derived from T cells, B-cell-depleted T cells, or PBMCs.

As handled by the study authors: The authors estimated nucleated cell counts from reference gene primer amplification. The method was immunoSEQ multiplex PCR; TCRdb's version includes in-frame clones alone and lacks a portion of them. D and trimming were read from the DNA, whereas the V and J calls and clone size are those reported in that table. The data show about 310,000 clones, with around nine tenths seen just once and 1% held by the top ten. The specimen sequenced was peripheral blood. The receptor was isolated from a man in his forties or fifties with active or convalescent COVID-19.

CDR3 loop: CSVRLGINQPQHF. Here the CDR3 DNA reads TGCAGCGTTAGGCTAGGTATCAATCAGCCCCAGCATTTT. The J gene is TRBJ1-5, the V gene TRBV29-1; the D is unclear. V dropped 5 bases and J dropped 3 bases, with 11 bases sitting between them. This CDR3 contains 13 residues. CDR1 and CDR2 from the germline V gene are SQVTM and ANQGSEA.